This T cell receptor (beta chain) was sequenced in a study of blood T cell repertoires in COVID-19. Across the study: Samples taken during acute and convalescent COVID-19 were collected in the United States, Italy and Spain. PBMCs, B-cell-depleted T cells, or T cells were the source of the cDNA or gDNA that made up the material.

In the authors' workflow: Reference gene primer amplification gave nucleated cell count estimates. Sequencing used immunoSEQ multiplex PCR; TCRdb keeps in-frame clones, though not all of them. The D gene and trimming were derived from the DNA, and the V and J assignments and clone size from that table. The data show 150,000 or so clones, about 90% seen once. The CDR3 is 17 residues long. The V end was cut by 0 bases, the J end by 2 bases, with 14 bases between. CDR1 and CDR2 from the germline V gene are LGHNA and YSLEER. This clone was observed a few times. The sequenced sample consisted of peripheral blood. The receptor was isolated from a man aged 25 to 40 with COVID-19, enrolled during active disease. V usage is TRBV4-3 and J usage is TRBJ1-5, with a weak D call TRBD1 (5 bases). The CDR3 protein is CASSQDRGRRGNQPQHF. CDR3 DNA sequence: TGCGCCAGCAGCCAAGATAGGGGACGGAGGGGCAATCAGCCCCAGCATTTT.